A single T cell receptor beta chain is shown here with its context. The antigen remains unidentified. This specimen comes from a study of cytomegalovirus exposure and HLA in healthy donors. Whole-study results and caveats: An ancestry cluster, one associated with Asian ancestry, reportedly showed fewer N-insertions than the roughly 700-donor mean in a later analysis.

The germline CDR1 and CDR2 sequences are MNHNS and SASEGT. The CDR3 contains 16 residues. With 4 bases clipped from V and 5 bases from J, the junction kept 10 bases outside the gene matches. The PCR was carried out with 60 Vbeta primers and 13 Jbeta primers. The assay was immunoSEQ multiplex PCR, and TCRdb's table has in-frame clones only and misses some. The repertoire holds some 100,000 clones, with approximately 80% as singletons. This clonotype was obtained from a female donor in good health and CMV-seronegative. This chain connects TRBV6-1 to TRBJ1-5; 8 bases fit TRBD1. The sequenced material came from PBMCs. CDR3 DNA sequence: TGTGCCAGCAGTGGGACAGGGAAGGTCGGGTATCAGCCCCAGCATTTT. As protein: CASSGTGKVGYQPQHF.